The clone carrying this TCR beta chain was counted once. Germline assignment: CDR1 SNHLY and CDR2 FYNNEI. V lost 1 base to trimming and J lost 4 bases, with 11 bases between them. This CDR3 spans 15 amino acids. This entry is derived from a study of blood T cell repertoires in COVID-19. Original processing notes: The authors estimated nucleated cell counts from reference gene primer amplification. Repertoires were generated with immunoSEQ multiplex PCR, while TCRdb's copy carries only in-frame clones and drops some. V, J and clone size derive from that table, while D and trimming were established from the DNA sequence. The profile covers 300,000 to 450,000 clones, with about 90% appearing a single time and approximately 1% taken by the ten largest. Participants' reported clinical history set cohort assignment. Cohort 3 donors counted as recovered after two negative PCRs, clearance, or resolved symptoms.

The specimen was PBMCs or T cells enriched from blood (not recorded which). This rearrangement joins TRBV2 to TRBJ1-3; D is unresolved. The TCR comes from a woman aged 25 to 39 who had recovered from COVID-19. The CDR3 loop reads CASSEGGRGGNTIYF. The CDR3 DNA reads as TGTGCCAGCAGTGAAGGAGGGCGCGGAGGAAACACCATATATTTT.